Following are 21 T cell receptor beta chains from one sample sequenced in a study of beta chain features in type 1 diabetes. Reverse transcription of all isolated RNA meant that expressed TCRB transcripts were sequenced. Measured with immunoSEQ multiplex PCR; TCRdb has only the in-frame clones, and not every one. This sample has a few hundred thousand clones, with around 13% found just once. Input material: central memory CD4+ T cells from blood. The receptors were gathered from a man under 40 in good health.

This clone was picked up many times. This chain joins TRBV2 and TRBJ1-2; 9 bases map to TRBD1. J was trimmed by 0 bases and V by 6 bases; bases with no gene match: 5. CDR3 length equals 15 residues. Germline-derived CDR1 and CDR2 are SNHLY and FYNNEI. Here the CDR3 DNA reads TGTGCCAGCAGAAAGGACAGGGGAGCTAACTATGGCTACACCTTC. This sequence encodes CASRKDRGANYGYTF.

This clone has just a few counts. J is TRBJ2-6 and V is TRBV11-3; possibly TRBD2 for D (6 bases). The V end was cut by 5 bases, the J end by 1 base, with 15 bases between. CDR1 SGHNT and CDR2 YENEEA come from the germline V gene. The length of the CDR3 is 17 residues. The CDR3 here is CASSVGRLGSGANVLTF. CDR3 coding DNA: TGTGCCAGCAGCGTCGGGAGATTGGGTTCTGGGGCCAACGTCCTGACTTTC.

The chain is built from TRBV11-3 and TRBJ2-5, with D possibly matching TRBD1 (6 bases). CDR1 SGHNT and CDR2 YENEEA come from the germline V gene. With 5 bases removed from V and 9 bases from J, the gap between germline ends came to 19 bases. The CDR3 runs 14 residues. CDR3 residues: CASSPKTGGEAQYF. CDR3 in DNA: TGTGCCAGCAGCCCCAAGACAGGCGGTGAGGCCCAGTACTTC.

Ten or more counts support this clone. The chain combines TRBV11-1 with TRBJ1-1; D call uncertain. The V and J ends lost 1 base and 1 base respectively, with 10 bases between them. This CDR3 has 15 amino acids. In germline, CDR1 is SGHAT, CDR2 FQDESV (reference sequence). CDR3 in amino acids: CASSLVWEPNTEAFF. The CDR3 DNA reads TGTGCCAGCAGCTTAGTTTGGGAACCGAACACTGAAGCTTTCTTT.

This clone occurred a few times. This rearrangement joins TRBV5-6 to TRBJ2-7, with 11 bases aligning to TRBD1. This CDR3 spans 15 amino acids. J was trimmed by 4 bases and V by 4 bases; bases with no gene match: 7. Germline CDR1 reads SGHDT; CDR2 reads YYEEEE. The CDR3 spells CASSLYWDRGYEQYF. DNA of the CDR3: TGTGCCAGCAGCCTATACTGGGACAGGGGGTACGAGCAGTACTTC.

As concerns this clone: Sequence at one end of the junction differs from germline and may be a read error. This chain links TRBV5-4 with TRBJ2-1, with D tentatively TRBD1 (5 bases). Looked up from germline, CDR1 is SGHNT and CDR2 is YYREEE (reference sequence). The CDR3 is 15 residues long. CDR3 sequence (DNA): TGCGCCAGCAGCCAATCTTGGCAGGGTGGCAATGAGCAGTTCTTC. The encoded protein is CASSQSWQGGNEQFF.

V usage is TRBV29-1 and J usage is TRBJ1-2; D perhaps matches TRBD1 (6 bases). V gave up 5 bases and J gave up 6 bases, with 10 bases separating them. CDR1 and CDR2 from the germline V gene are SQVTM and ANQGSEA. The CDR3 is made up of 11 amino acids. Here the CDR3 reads CSVTGWDGYTF. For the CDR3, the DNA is TGCAGCGTTACAGGGTGGGATGGCTACACCTTC.

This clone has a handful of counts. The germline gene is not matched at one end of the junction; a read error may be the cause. The chain's CDR3 is CASSQVMVGYSDLTGELFF. As DNA, the CDR3 is TGCGCCAGCAGCCAAGTAATGGTGGGATACTCGGATCTCACCGGGGAGCTGTTTTTT. The V gene is TRBV7-8, the J gene TRBJ2-2, with unresolved D. Germline assignment: CDR1 SGHVS and CDR2 FQNEAQ. The CDR3 runs to 19 residues.

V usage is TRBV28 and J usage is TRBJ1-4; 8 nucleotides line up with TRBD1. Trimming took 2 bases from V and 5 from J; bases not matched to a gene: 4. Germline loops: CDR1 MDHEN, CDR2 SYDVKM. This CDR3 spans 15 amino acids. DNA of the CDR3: TGTGCCAGCAGTTTAGGGGGACAGGCCAATGAAAAACTGTTTTTT. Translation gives CASSLGGQANEKLFF.

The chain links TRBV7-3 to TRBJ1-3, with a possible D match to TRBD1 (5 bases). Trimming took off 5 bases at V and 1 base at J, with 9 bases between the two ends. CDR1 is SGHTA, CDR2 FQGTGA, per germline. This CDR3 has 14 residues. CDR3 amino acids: CASSQGTSGNTIYF. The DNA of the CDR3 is TGTGCCAGCAGCCAGGGTACTTCTGGAAACACCATATATTTT.

CDR3 region: CASRAQFGNQPQHF. In DNA form, the CDR3 reads TGTGCCAGTAGGGCGCAATTTGGAAATCAGCCCCAGCATTTT. The genes are TRBV19 and TRBJ1-5, with D unclear. Germline CDR1 LNHDA, CDR2 SQIVND (reference sequence). The CDR3 runs 14 residues. V lost 6 bases and J lost 4, with 13 bases in between.

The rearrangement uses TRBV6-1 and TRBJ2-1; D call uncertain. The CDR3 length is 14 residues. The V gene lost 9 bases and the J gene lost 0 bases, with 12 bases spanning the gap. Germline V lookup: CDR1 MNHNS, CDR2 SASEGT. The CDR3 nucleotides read TGTGCCAGTACGTACCTAAGCTCCTACAATGAGCAGTTCTTC. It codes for CASTYLSSYNEQFF.

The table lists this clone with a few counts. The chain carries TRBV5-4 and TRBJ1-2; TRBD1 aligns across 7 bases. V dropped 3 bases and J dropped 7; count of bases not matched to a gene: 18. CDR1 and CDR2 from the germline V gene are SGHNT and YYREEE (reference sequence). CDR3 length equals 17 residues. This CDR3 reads CASSSPNNRGSPGGYTF. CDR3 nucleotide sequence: TGTGCCAGCAGCTCGCCAAACAACAGGGGCTCTCCGGGTGGCTACACCTTC.

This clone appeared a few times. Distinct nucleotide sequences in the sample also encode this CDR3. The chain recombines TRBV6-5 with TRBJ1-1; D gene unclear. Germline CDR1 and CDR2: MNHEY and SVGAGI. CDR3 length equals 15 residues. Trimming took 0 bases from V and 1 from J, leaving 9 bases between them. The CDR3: CASSYSNSGNTEAFF. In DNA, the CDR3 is TGTGCCAGCAGTTACTCGAACTCAGGGAACACTGAAGCTTTCTTT.

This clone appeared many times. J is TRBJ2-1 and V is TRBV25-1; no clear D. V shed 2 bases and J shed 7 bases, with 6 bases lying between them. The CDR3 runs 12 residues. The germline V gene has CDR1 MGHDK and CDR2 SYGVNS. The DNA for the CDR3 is TGTGCCAGCAGTGAACTGTCGAATGAGCAGTTCTTC. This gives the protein CASSELSNEQFF. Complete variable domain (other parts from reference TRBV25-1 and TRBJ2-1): EADIYQTPRYLVIGTGKKITLECSQTMGHDKMYWYQQDPGMELHLIHYSYGVNSTEKGDLSSESTVSRIRTEHFPLTLESARPSHTSQYLCASSELSNEQFFGPGTRLTVL.

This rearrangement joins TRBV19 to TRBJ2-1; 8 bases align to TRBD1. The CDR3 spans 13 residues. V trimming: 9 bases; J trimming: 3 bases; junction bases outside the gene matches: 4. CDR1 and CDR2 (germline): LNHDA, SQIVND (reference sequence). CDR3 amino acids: CASRQGLYNEQFF. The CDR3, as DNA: TGTGCCAGCAGACAGGGGCTCTACAATGAGCAGTTCTTC.

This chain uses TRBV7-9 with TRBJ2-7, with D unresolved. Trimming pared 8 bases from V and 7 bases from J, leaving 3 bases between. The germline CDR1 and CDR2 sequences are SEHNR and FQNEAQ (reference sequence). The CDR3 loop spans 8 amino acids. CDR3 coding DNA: TGTGCCAGCTGGGAGCAGTACGTC. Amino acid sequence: CASWEQYV.

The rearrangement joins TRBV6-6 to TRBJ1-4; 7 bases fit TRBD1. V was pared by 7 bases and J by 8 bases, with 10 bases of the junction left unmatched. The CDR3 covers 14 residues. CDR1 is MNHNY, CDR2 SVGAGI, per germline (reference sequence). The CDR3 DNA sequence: TGTGCCAGCACCAGGGGGTTGTCAAACGAAAAACTGTTTTTT. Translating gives CASTRGLSNEKLFF.

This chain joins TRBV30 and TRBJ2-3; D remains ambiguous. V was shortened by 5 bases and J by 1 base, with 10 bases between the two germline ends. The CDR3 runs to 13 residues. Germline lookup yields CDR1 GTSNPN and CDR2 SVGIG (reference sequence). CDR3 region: CAWAFSRTDTQYF. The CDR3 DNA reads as TGTGCCTGGGCTTTCTCCCGCACAGATACGCAGTATTTT. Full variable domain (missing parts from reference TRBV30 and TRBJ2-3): SQTIHQWPATLVQPVGSPLSLECTVEGTSNPNLYWYRQAAGRGLQLLFYSVGIGQISSEVPQNLSASRPQDRQFILSSKKLLLSDSGFYLCAWAFSRTDTQYFGPGTRLTVL.

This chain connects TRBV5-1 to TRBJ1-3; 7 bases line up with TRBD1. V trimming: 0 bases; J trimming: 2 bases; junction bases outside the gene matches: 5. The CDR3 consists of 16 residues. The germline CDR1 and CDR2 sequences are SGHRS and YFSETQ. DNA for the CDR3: TGCGCCAGCAGCTTGGGTGACAGGGCGACTGGAAACACCATATATTTT. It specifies CASSLGDRATGNTIYF.

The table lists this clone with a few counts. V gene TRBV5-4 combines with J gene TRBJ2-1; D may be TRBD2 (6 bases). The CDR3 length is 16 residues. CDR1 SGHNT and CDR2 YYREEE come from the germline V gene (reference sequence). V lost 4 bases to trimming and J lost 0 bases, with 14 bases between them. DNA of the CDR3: TGTGCCAGCAGCACTCACTTGGGAGGCTCCTACAATGAGCAGTTCTTC. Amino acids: CASSTHLGGSYNEQFF.